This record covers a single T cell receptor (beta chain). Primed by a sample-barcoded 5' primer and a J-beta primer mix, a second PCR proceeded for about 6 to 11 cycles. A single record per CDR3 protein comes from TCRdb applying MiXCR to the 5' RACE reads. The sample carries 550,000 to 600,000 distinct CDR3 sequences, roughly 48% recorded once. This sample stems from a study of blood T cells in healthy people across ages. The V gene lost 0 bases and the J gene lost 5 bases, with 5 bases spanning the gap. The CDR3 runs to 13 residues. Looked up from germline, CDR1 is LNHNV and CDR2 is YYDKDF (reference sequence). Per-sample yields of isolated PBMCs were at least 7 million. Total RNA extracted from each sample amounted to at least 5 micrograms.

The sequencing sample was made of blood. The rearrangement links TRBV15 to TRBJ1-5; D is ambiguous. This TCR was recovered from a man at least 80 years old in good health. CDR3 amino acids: CATSRERDQPQHF. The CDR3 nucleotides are TGTGCCACCAGCAGAGAACGGGATCAGCCCCAGCATTTT.